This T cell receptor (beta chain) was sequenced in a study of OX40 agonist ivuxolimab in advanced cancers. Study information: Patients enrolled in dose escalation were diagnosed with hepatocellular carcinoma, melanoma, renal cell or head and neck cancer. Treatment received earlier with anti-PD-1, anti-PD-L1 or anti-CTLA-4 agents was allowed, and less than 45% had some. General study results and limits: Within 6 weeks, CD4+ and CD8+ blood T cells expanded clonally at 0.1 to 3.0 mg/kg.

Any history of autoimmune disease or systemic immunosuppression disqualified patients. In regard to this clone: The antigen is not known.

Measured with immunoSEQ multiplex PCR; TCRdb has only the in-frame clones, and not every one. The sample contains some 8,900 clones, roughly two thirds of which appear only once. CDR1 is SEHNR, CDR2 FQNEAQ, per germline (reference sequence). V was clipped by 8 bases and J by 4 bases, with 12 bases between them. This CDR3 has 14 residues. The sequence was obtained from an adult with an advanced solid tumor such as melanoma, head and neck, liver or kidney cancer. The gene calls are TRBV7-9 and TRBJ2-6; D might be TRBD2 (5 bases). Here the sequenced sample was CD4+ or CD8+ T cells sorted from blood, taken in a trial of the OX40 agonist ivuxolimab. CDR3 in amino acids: CASPRPGGANVLTF. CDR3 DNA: TGTGCCAGCCCGAGGCCGGGGGGGGCCAACGTCCTGACTTTC.